This section outlines one TCR beta chain sequence together with its context. Germline CDR1 reads MDHEN; CDR2 reads SYDVKM. Trimming took off 6 bases at V and 2 bases at J, with 4 bases between the two ends. The CDR3 sequence is 11 residues long. TCRdb keeps only in-frame clones here, not all; method: immunoSEQ multiplex PCR. The sample has some 330,000 clones, roughly 90% seen once. As to treatment: roughly 20 received Ad26.COV2.S at low or high dose, single or two shots; roughly five received placebo; per-sample allocation not given. After the first vaccine or placebo injection, samples were drawn on day 63. Cohort 1b enrolled adults aged 18-55 years in Boston. An Ad26 vector was used to express Wuhan-strain SARS-CoV-2 spike as the vaccine. This record comes from a study of Ad26.COV2.S vaccination and SARS-CoV-2 variants. In the study overall: In the study, Ad26.COV2.S was injected intramuscularly once, or twice 56 days apart.

The sequence was obtained from a person aged 18-65 years who received the Ad26.COV2.S COVID-19 vaccine or a placebo. The specimen comprised peripheral blood, sampled in a trial of Ad26.COV2.S vaccine versus placebo. The gene calls are TRBV28 and TRBJ1-1, with unresolved D. The CDR3 DNA reads as TGTGCCAGCAGGCTAAACACTGAAGCTTTCTTT. This codes for CASRLNTEAFF.